This entry features one TCR beta chain sequence. This sample stems from a study of blood T cell repertoires in COVID-19. In the study overall: Acute-phase and convalescent COVID-19 samples originated in the United States, Italy and Spain. PBMCs, B-cell-depleted T cells, or T cells provided the cDNA or gDNA that made up the material.

One Seattle source followed patients from active infection through their disease course. Under the authors' procedure: Amplified reference gene primers provided the basis for estimating nucleated cell counts. Assay: immunoSEQ multiplex PCR; the TCRdb copy retains only in-frame clones and omits some. The DNA was the basis for D and trimming; V, J and clone size are from that table. This table has 250,000 or so clones, around 89% appearing once. Sample: peripheral blood. The source is a man aged 30-40 years with COVID-19, enrolled during active disease.

CDR3 sequence reads: CASSGGARGYDGYTF. Written as DNA, the CDR3 is TGTGCCAGCAGCGGCGGGGCCCGGGGGTACGATGGCTACACCTTC. The chain joins TRBV9 to TRBJ1-2; weak D call: TRBD1 (5 bases). CDR3 length equals 15 residues. Trimming left V 3 bases short and J 6 bases short, with 18 bases between. Germline lookup yields CDR1 SGDLS and CDR2 YYNGEE.